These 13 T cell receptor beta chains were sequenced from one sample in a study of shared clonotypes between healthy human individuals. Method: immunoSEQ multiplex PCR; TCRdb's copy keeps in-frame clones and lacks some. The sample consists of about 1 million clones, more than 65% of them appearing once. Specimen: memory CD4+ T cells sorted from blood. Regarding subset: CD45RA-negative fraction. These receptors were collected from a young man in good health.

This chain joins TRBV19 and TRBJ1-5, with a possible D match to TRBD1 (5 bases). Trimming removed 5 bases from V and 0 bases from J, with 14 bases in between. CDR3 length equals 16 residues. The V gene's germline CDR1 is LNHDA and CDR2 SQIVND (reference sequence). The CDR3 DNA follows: TGTGCCAGTAGTTCAACAGGAGGTCATAGCAATCAGCCCCAGCATTTT. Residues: CASSSTGGHSNQPQHF.

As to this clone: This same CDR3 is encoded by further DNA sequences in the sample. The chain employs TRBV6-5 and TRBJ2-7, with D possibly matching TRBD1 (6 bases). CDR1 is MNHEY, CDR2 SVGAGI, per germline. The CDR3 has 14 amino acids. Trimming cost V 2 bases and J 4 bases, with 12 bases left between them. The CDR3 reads CASSYGTSGYEQYF. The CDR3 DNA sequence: TGTGCCAGCAGTTACGGGACAAGTGGGTACGAGCAGTACTTC.

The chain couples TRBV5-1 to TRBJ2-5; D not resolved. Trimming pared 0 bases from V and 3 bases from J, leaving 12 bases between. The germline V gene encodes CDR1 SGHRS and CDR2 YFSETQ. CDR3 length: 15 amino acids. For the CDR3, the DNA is TGCGCCAGCAGCTTGGGCTCGAAAACGGAAGAGACCCAGTACTTC. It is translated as CASSLGSKTEETQYF.

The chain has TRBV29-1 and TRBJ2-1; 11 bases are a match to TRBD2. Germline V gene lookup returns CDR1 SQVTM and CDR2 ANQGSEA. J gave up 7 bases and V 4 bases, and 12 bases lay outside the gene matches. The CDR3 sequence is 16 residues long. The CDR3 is CSVATQTSGRTNEQFF. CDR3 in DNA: TGCAGCGTTGCAACCCAAACTAGCGGGAGAACGAATGAGCAGTTCTTC.

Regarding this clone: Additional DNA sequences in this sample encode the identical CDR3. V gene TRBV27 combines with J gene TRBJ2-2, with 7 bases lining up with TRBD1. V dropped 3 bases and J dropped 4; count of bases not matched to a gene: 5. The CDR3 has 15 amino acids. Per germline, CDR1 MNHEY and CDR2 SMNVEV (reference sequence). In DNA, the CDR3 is TGTGCCAGCAGTTTGTGGTCAGGGGGCACCGGGGAGCTGTTTTTT. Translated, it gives CASSLWSGGTGELFF.

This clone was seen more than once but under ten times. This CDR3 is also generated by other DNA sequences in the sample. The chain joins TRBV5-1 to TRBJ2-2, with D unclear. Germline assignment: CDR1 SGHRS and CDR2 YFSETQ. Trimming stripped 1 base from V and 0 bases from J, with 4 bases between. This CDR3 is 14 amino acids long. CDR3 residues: CASSLNANTGELFF. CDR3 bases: TGCGCCAGCAGCTTGAACGCGAACACCGGGGAGCTGTTTTTT.

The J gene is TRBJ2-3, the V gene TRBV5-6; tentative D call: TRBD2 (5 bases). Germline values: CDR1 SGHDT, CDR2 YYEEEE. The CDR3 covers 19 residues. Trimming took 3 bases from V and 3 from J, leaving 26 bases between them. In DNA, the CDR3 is TGTGCCAGCAGCTCTTTAACCGCCAAAGGGAGCCCCGGTACAGATACGCAGTATTTT. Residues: CASSSLTAKGSPGTDTQYF. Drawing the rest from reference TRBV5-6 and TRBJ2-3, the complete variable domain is DAGVTQSPTHLIKTRGQQVTLRCSPKSGHDTVSWYQQALGQGPQFIFQYYEEEERQRGNFPDRFSGHQFPNYSSELNVNALLLGDSALYLCASSSLTAKGSPGTDTQYFGPGTRLTVL.

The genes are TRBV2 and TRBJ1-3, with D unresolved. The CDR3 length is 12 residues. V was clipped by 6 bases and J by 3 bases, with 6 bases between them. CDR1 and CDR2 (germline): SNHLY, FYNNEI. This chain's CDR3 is CASRAVGNTIYF. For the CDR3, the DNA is TGTGCCAGCAGGGCGGTTGGAAACACCATATATTTT.

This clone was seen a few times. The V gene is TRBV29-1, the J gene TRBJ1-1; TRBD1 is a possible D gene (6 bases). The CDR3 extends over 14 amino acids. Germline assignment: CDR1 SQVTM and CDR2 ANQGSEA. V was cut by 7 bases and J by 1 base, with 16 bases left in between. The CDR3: CSAANRAGNTEAFF. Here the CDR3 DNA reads TGCAGCGCTGCGAACAGGGCCGGGAACACTGAAGCTTTCTTT.

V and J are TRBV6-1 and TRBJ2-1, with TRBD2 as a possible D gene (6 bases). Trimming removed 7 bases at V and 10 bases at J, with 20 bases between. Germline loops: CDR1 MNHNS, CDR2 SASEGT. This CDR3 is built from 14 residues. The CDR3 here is CASTQPGTGMEQFF. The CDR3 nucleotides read TGTGCCAGCACCCAACCCGGGACTGGCATGGAGCAGTTCTTC.

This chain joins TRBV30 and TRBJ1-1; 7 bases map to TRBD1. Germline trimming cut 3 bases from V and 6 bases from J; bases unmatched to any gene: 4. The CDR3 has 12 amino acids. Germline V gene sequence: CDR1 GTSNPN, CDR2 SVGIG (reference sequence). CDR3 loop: CAWSPTGAEAFF. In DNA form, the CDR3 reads TGTGCCTGGAGCCCCACAGGGGCTGAAGCTTTCTTT.

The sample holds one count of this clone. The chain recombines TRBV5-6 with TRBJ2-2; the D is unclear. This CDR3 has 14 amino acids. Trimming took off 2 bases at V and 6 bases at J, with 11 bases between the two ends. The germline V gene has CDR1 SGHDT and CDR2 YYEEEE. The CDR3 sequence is CASSFISIPGELFF. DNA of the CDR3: TGTGCCAGCAGCTTTATCAGTATTCCCGGGGAGCTGTTTTTT.

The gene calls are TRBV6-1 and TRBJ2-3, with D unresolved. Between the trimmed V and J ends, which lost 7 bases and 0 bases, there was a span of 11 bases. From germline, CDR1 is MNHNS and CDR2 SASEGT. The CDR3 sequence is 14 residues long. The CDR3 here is CASTRSASTDTQYF. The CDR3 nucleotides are TGTGCCAGCACGAGGTCCGCTAGCACAGATACGCAGTATTTT.